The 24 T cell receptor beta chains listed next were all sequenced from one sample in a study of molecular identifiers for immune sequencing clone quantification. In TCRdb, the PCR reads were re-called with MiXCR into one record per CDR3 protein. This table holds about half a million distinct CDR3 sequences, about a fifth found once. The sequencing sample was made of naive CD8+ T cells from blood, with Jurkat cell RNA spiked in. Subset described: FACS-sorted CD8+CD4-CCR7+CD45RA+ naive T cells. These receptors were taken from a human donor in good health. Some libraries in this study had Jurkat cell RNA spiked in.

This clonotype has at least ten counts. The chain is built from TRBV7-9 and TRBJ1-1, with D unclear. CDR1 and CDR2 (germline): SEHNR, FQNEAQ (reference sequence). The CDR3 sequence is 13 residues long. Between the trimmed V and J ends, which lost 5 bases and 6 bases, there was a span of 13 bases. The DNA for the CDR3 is TGTGCCAGCAGCCCCCCGGGGTCGTCTGAAGCTTTCTTT. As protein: CASSPPGSSEAFF.

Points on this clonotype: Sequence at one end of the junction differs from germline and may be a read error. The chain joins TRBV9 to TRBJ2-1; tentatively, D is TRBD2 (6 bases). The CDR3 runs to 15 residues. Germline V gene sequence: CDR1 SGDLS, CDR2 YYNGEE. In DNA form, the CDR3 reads TGTGCCAGCAGCGTAGTCAGCGCGGAGGGCAATGAGCAGCTCTTC. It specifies CASSVVSAEGNEQLF.

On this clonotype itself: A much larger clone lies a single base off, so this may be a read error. The CDR3 spells CASGVLLAGDNTDTQYF. DNA for the CDR3: TGTGCCAGCGGCGTCTTGCTAGCGGGAGATAACACAGATACGCAGTATTTT. The rearrangement links TRBV9 to TRBJ2-3; 10 positions agree with TRBD2. CDR1 and CDR2 (germline): SGDLS, YYNGEE. CDR3 length: 17 amino acids.

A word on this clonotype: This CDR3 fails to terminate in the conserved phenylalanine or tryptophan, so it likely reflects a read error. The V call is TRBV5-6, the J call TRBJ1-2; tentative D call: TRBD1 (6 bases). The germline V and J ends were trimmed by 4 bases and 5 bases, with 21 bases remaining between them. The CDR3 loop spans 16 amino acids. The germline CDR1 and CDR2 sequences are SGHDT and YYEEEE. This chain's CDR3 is CASSLPSVGGSYGYTL. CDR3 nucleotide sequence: TGTGCCAGCAGCCTACCCTCCGTAGGGGGAAGTTATGGCTACACCTTG.

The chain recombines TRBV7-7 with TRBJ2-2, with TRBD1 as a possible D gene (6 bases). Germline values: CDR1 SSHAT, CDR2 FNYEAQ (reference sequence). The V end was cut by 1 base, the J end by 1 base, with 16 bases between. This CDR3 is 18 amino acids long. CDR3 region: CASSLEVAGTMNTGELFF. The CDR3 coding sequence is TGTGCCAGCAGCTTAGAGGTCGCCGGGACAATGAACACCGGGGAGCTGTTTTTT.

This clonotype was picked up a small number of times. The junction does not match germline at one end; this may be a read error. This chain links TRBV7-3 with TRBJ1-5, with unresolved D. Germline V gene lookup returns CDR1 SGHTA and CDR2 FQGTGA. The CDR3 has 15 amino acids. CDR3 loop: CASRLSGSSNQPQHF. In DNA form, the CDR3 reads TGTGCCAGCCGCTTAAGCGGCAGTAGCAATCAGCCCCAGCATTTT.

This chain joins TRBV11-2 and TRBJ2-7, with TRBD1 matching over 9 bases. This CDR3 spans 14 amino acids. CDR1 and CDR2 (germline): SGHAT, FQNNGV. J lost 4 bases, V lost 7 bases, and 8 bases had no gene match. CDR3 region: CASTLLTGGYEQYF. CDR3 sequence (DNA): TGTGCCAGCACCCTCCTGACAGGGGGTTACGAGCAGTACTTC.

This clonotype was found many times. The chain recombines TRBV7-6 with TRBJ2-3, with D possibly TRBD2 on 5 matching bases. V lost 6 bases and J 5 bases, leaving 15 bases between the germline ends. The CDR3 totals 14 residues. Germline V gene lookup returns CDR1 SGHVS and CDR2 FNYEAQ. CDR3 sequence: CASSHAIEGDTQYF. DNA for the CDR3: TGTGCCAGCAGTCATGCGATAGAGGGAGATACGCAGTATTTT.

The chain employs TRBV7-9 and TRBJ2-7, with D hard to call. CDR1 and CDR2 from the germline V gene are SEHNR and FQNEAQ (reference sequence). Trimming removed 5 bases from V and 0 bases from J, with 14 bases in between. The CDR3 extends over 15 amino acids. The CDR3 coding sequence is TGTGCCAGCAGCACCATGGACGGATTCTCCTACGAGCAGTACTTC. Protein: CASSTMDGFSYEQYF.

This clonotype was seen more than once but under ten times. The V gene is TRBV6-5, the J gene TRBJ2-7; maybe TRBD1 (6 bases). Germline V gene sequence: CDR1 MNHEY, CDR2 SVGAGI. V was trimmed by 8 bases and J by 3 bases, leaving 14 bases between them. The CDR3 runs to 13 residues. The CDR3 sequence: CASRGPGDYEQYF. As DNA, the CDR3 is TGTGCCAGCCGAGGACCAGGGGACTACGAGCAGTACTTC.

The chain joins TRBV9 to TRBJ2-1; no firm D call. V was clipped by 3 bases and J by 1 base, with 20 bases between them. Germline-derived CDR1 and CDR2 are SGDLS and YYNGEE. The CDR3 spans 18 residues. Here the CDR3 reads CASSAKGLGLKSYNEQFF. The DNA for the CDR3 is TGTGCCAGCAGCGCTAAAGGGTTAGGCTTGAAGTCCTACAATGAGCAGTTCTTC.

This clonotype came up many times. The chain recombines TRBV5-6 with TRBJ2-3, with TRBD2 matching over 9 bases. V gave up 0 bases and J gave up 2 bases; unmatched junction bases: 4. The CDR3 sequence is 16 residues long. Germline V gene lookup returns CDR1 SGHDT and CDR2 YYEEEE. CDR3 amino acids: CASSLAERGATDTQYF. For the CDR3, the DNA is TGTGCCAGCAGCTTGGCGGAGCGGGGGGCCACAGATACGCAGTATTTT.

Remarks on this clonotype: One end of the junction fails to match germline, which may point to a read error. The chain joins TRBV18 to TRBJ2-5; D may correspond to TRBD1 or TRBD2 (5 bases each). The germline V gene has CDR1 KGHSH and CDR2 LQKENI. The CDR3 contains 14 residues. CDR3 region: CTSSPGRNQETQYF. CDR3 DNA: TGTACCAGCTCACCGGGACGTAACCAAGAGACCCAGTACTTC.

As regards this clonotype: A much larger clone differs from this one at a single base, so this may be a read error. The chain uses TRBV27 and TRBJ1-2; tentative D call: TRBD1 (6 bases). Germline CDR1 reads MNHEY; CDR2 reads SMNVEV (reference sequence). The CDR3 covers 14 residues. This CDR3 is CAGSFSAGAYGYTF. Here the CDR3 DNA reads TGTGCCGGCAGTTTCAGTGCGGGGGCCTATGGCTACACCTTC.

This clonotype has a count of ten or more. The CDR3 region is CASSLGLALQNEQFF. The CDR3 region has the DNA TGTGCCAGCAGCTTGGGACTAGCCCTACAGAATGAGCAGTTCTTC. The chain is built from TRBV11-2 and TRBJ2-1; 9 bases fit TRBD2. The length of the CDR3 is 15 residues. The trim removed 3 bases at V and 7 bases at J, leaving 7 bases unmatched. Looked up from germline, CDR1 is SGHAT and CDR2 is FQNNGV.

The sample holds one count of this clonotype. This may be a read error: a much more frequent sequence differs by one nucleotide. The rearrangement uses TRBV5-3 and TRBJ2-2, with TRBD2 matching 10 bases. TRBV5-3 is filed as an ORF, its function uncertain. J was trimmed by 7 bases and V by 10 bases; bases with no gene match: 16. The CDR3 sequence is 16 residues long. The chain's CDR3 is CAGSLGLAGADGELFF. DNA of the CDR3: TGTGCCGGCAGCTTAGGGCTAGCGGGAGCCGACGGGGAGCTGTTTTTT.

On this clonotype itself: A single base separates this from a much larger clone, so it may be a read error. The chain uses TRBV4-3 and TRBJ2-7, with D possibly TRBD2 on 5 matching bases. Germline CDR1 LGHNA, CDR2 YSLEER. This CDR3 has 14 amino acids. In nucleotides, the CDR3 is TGCGCCGGCAGCCCGAGGGCGGCCACCTACGAGCAGTACTTC. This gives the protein CAGSPRAATYEQYF.

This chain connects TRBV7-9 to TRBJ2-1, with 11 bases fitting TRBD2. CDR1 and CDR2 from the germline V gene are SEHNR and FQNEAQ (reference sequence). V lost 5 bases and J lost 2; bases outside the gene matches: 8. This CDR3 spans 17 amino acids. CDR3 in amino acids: CASSLRTSGSTYNEQFF. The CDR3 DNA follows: TGTGCCAGCAGCCTCAGGACTAGCGGGTCGACCTACAATGAGCAGTTCTTC.

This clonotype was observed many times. The CDR3: CASSKGDRGRRQETQYF. The CDR3 coding sequence is TGTGCCAGCAGCAAGGGGGACAGGGGGCGCAGGCAAGAGACCCAGTACTTC. The V call is TRBV28, the J call TRBJ2-5, with 12 positions matching TRBD1. After removal of 6 bases from V and 2 bases from J, the junction contained 10 bases not matched to a gene. Looked up from germline, CDR1 is MDHEN and CDR2 is SYDVKM. The CDR3 runs to 17 residues.

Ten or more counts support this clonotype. CDR3 sequence: CASSMDWQETQYF. CDR3 coding DNA: TGTGCCAGTAGTATGGATTGGCAAGAGACCCAGTACTTC. The rearrangement links TRBV19 to TRBJ2-5; D not certain. Germline V gives CDR1 LNHDA, CDR2 SQIVND (reference sequence). V lost 3 bases and J lost 2, with 7 bases in between. CDR3 length: 13 residues.

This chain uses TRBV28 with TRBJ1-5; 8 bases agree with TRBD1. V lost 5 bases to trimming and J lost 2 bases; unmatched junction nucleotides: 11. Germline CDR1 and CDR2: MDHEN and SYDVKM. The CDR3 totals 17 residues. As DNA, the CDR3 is TGTGCCAGCAGTCTTGGCAGGGGGCTCGGCGGCAATCAGCCCCAGCATTTT. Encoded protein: CASSLGRGLGGNQPQHF.

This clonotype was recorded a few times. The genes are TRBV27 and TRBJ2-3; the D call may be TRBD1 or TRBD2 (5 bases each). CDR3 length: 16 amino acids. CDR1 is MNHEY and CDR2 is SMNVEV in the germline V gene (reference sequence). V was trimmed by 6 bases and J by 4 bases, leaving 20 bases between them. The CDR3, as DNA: TGTGCCAGCAGGGACGGGACCATCGCCAATCCAGATACGCAGTATTTT. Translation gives CASRDGTIANPDTQYF.

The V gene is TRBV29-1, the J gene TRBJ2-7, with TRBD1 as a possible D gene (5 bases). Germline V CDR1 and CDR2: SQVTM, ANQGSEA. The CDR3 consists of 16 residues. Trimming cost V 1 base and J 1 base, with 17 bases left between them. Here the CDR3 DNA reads TGCAGCGTTGAAGGGGGTCAGGGTCTAAAGTCCTACGAGCAGTACTTC. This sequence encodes CSVEGGQGLKSYEQYF.

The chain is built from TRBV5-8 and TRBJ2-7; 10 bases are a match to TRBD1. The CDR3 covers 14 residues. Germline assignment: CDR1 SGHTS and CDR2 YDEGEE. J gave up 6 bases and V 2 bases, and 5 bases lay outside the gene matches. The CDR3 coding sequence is TGTGCCAGCAGCTTCGGGACAGGGGCGAGCGAGCAGTACTTC. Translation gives CASSFGTGASEQYF. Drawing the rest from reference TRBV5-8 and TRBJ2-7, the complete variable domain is EAGVTQSPTHLIKTRGQQATLRCSPISGHTSVYWYQQALGLGLQFLLWYDEGEERNRGNFPPRFSGRQFPNYSSELNVNALELEDSALYLCASSFGTGASEQYFGPGTRLTVT.